The rows below give T cell receptor beta chains drawn from one sample of a study of blood T cell repertoires in COVID-19. Clones were sequenced by immunoSEQ multiplex PCR, and TCRdb holds only the in-frame ones, with some missing. The sample consists of about 200,000 clones, around four fifths of them appearing once. Source material: peripheral blood. The receptors here all came from a man aged 55 to 70 with COVID-19, enrolled during active disease. Each CDR3 is given with its conserved first and last residue. A D gene is named only where the DNA matches it firmly. Expanded clones are given a class, and other clones once, few, many or no size at all.

TGTGCCAGTTCCTCATACAGGGGTACGAACACCGGGGAGCTGTTTTTT	CASSSYRGTNTGELFF	NA	TRBV19	TRBJ2-2	TRBD1
TGTGCCAGCAGCCCCCCCGGAACAGTATATGGCTACACCTTC	CASSPPGTVYGYTF	NA	TRBV11-2	TRBJ1-2	NA
TGCGCCAGCAGCCAAAAGGAGAGAGCAGAGACCCAGTACTTC	CASSQKERAETQYF	NA	TRBV4-1	TRBJ2-5	NA
TGTGCCAGCAGCTGGAGCTCCTACGAGCAGTACTTC	CASSWSSYEQYF	few	TRBV5-6	TRBJ2-7	NA
TGTGCCAGCAGTTTAGGTCGGTGGACAGGGGGAGGAAACACCATATATTTT	CASSLGRWTGGGNTIYF	NA	TRBV27	TRBJ1-3	TRBD1
TGTGCTAGTGGTTTGAACCGGGTCAGCGGGGAGCTGTTTTTT	CASGLNRVSGELFF	once	TRBV12-5	TRBJ2-2	NA
TGTGCCAGCAGCAAAGGACAGGGTGAAGGAAAATCACCCCTCCACTTT	CASSKGQGEGKSPLHF	NA	TRBV21-1	TRBJ1-6	NA
TGCGCCAGCAGCTTGGGCAGTAATGAGCAGTTCTTC	CASSLGSNEQFF	NA	TRBV5-1	TRBJ2-1	NA
TGTGCCAGCAGCATCCGCCCCGGGGACAAGGAGTACTTC	CASSIRPGDKEYF	NA	TRBV7-2	TRBJ2-7	NA
TGTGCCAGTAGTAGACAGAACAATGAGCAGTTCTTC	CASSRQNNEQFF	NA	TRBV19	TRBJ2-1	NA
TGTGCCAGCAGCGTAGGGGGACAGAGCTCCTACGAGCAGTACTTC	CASSVGGQSSYEQYF	NA	TRBV9	TRBJ2-7	TRBD1
TGTGCCAGCAGGGTACAGGGTAACACTGAAGCTTTCTTT	CASRVQGNTEAFF	NA	TRBV6-5	TRBJ1-1	NA
TGTGCCAGCAGTTTCGGGGGACTGAAGGGCCTAACCTACGAGCAGTACTTC	CASSFGGLKGLTYEQYF	once	TRBV27	TRBJ2-7	NA
TGTGCCAGCTCACCAACGGGACAGGACTATGGCTACACCTTC	CASSPTGQDYGYTF	NA	TRBV18	TRBJ1-2	TRBD1
TGTGCCAGCACTCCCCGTATGCTAGCGGGGGATACGCAGTATTTT	CASTPRMLAGDTQYF	NA	TRBV27	TRBJ2-3	TRBD2
TGCGCCAGCAGCTGGGACATCGACACTGAAGCTTTCTTT	CASSWDIDTEAFF	NA	TRBV5-1	TRBJ1-1	NA
TGTGCCAGCTCCCCGCATACGGTTTCCTACGAGCAGTACTTC	CASSPHTVSYEQYF	NA	TRBV28	TRBJ2-7	NA
TGCGCCAGCAGCCATCGGGACAGGGTGACTAATGAAAAACTGTTTTTT	CASSHRDRVTNEKLFF	NA	TRBV4-1	TRBJ1-4	TRBD1
TGTGCCAGCAGCCAACAGGGCATCGGCGAGCAGTACTTC	CASSQQGIGEQYF	NA	TRBV11-2	TRBJ2-7	NA
TGCGCCAGCAGTGAGTCGGGGACAAGGGATACGCAGTATTTT	CASSESGTRDTQYF	NA	TRBV10-1	TRBJ2-3	NA
TGTGCCAGCAGTAGGGGACAGCCCAGCAATGAGCAGTTCTTC	CASSRGQPSNEQFF	NA	TRBV6-4	TRBJ2-1	TRBD1
TGTGCCAGCAGCGAAAGCGTGACAGGGAATCAGCCCCAGCATTTT	CASSESVTGNQPQHF	few	TRBV25-1	TRBJ1-5	TRBD1
TGTGCCAGCTCACCAAGTACATTGAACACTGAAGCTTTCTTT	CASSPSTLNTEAFF	NA	TRBV18	TRBJ1-1	NA
TGTGCCAGCAGTCTGCCGGGGAGGGGCACTGAAGCTTTCTTT	CASSLPGRGTEAFF	NA	TRBV28	TRBJ1-1	NA
TGTGCCAGCTTCCTCGGGACAGAGAACACTGAAGCTTTCTTT	CASFLGTENTEAFF	NA	TRBV6-5	TRBJ1-1	TRBD1
TGTGCCACTTACAGGTTGAACACTGAAGCTTTCTTT	CATYRLNTEAFF	NA	TRBV6-6	TRBJ1-1	NA
TGTGCCAGCAGTTTCAGATACGAGCAGTACTTC	CASSFRYEQYF	NA	TRBV6-5	TRBJ2-7	NA
TGTGCCAGTAGGTCTCAGGGGGCGCAGGGCAATGAGCAGTTCTTC	CASRSQGAQGNEQFF	once	TRBV19	TRBJ2-1	TRBD1
TGTGCCAGCAGTGAAAGGCCGGGGAAAACCAATTCACCCCTCCACTTT	CASSERPGKTNSPLHF	once	TRBV6-1	TRBJ1-6	NA
TGTGCCAGCAGCCCCTCTGGACTGTACGAGCAGTACTTC	CASSPSGLYEQYF	NA	TRBV11-2	TRBJ2-7	NA
TGTGCCTGGGTTGGGGGGGGTAGCGGATCCTACAATGAGCAGTTCTTC	CAWVGGGSGSYNEQFF	NA	TRBV30	TRBJ2-1	TRBD2
TGTGCCAGCAGCTTGACAGGGGGGTCACCCCTCCACTTT	CASSLTGGSPLHF	NA	TRBV5-6	TRBJ1-6	TRBD1
TGTGCCAGCAGTCCAGGGGGCTCCTACAATGAGCAGTTCTTC	CASSPGGSYNEQFF	NA	TRBV6-5	TRBJ2-1	TRBD1
TGTGCCAGCAGTGAAGAATCACGGGACAGCGGAGTCTTC	CASSEESRDSGVF	NA	TRBV6-1	TRBJ2-1	TRBD1
TGTGCCAGCAGCGCTATTACAGGGGGCGGTGGTGGCTACACCTTC	CASSAITGGGGGYTF	once	TRBV9	TRBJ1-2	TRBD1
TGTGCCAGTAGTATAGTAATCCTCAGACGGGATAACTATGGCTACACCTTC	CASSIVILRRDNYGYTF	NA	TRBV19	TRBJ1-2	NA
TGTGCCAGCAAACCGGGTCCCTTCGTGGATACGCAGTATTTT	CASKPGPFVDTQYF	NA	TRBV6-5	TRBJ2-3	NA
TGTGCCACCAGCAGAGAGAGGGGACAGGACTACGAGCAGTACTTC	CATSRERGQDYEQYF	once	TRBV15	TRBJ2-7	TRBD1
TGTGCCAGTAGTTTAGGACTAGCGGCTCGTTACGAGCAGTACTTC	CASSLGLAARYEQYF	once	TRBV19	TRBJ2-7	TRBD2
TGTGCCAGCAGTCGGGACAGGGGTAACTATGGCTACACCTTC	CASSRDRGNYGYTF	NA	TRBV2	TRBJ1-2	TRBD1
TGCGCCAGCAGCTTGGTAGGAGGCATGGAGTACAATGAGCAGTTCTTC	CASSLVGGMEYNEQFF	NA	TRBV5-1	TRBJ2-1	NA
TGTGCCAGCAGTCCGGACAGGCTCACGTGGCCCCTCCACTTT	CASSPDRLTWPLHF	NA	TRBV7-2	TRBJ1-6	TRBD1
TGTGCTAGTGGTTTGGAAAGAGGGCCGGGGGACACTGAAGCTTTCTTT	CASGLERGPGDTEAFF	NA	TRBV12-5	TRBJ1-1	NA
TGTGCCAGGTTTTCCGGCGGGGGGCGAGCCAAAAACATTCAGTACTTC	CARFSGGGRAKNIQYF	NA	TRBV6-4	TRBJ2-4	TRBD2
TGTGCCACCAGCAGAGAATTCGGGACTAGCGGGAGAGATACGCAGTATTTT	CATSREFGTSGRDTQYF	NA	TRBV15	TRBJ2-3	TRBD2
TGCGCCAGCAGCTTGGTTCGCGGTGGTCGGGAGACCCAGTACTTC	CASSLVRGGRETQYF	NA	TRBV5-1	TRBJ2-5	NA
TGTGCCAGCAGCCCAGCGGATTTGGAGGGAGAAAAACTGTTTTTT	CASSPADLEGEKLFF	NA	TRBV11-2	TRBJ1-4	NA
TGTGCCAGCAGCCTCCCCCGGACAGGGTCGAACACCGGGGAGCTGTTTTTT	CASSLPRTGSNTGELFF	NA	TRBV5-4	TRBJ2-2	TRBD1
TGTGCCTGGAGTGCGGGGGCAACTAATGAAAAACTGTTTTTT	CAWSAGATNEKLFF	NA	TRBV30	TRBJ1-4	NA
TGTGCCAGTAGTAGCCCGGACAGGGGTCCATATGGCTACACCTTC	CASSSPDRGPYGYTF	NA	TRBV19	TRBJ1-2	TRBD1
TGTGCCACCAGCAGAGATCAAAATCCTATCAATGGCTACACCTTC	CATSRDQNPINGYTF	NA	TRBV15	TRBJ1-2	NA